This T cell receptor beta chain emerged from a study of CD8 T cells in Susac syndrome. V dropped 1 base and J dropped 3 bases, with 10 bases sitting between them. Germline V gene lookup returns CDR1 LGHNA and CDR2 YNFKEQ. CDR3 length: 16 amino acids. Reverse transcription of roughly 0.5 to 1 ug RNA was carried out with random hexamers. A multiplex approach, immunoSEQ multiplex PCR, amplified TCR beta CDR3 across 54 Vbeta and 13 Jbeta. From the immunoSEQ multiplex PCR reads, TCRdb called clonotypes with MiXCR, one entry per CDR3 protein. In the table there are a few hundred thousand distinct CDR3 sequences, about 95% of which are singletons.

The sequence came from a human donor with multiple sclerosis. The sequenced sample was CD4+ T cells from PBMCs. The chain couples TRBV4-2 to TRBJ2-6; the D call may be TRBD1 or TRBD2 (5 bases each). DNA of the CDR3: TGTGCCAGCAGCCAAGTGAGGGGCTTTGGGGCCAACGTCCTGACTTTC. It yields the protein CASSQVRGFGANVLTF.